These T cell receptor beta chains were read from a single sample in a study of control samples from healthy donors and cancer patients. Assay used: immunoSEQ multiplex PCR; TCRdb lists only in-frame clones, some missing. The sample holds about 81,000 clones; about 94% are singletons and the top ten take 4.5% to 5.5%. The sequencing input was blood. These receptor sequences come from a woman in her late teens or twenties in good health. The CDR3 runs from the conserved cysteine through the conserved F or W. Fields, in order: J gene, V gene, CDR3 protein.

>TRBJ2-6|TRBV28
CASSLVSLSGANVLTF
>TRBJ2-1|TRBV6-2/TRBV6-3
CASSPGLAGRYFYNEQFF
>TRBJ1-2|TRBV18
CASSPQGSFGYGYTF
>TRBJ2-7|TRBV5-1
CASGPGQVYEQYF
>TRBJ2-1|TRBV7-9
CASSLSRDEQFF
>TRBJ1-1|TRBV9
CASSASRTLKGQGDRGRITEAFF
>TRBJ1-4|TRBV15
CATSRGPNNGEKLFF
>TRBJ2-7|TRBV3-1/TRBV3-2
CASSQGVGQGTYEQYF
>TRBJ2-2|TRBV6-4
CASSGLAENTGELFF
>TRBJ2-3|TRBV28
CASSLYGAGVFPDTQYF
>TRBJ1-4|TRBV3-1/TRBV3-2
CASSPDRGGTNEKLFF
>TRBJ1-6|TRBV19
CASNAGREHGSPLHF
>TRBJ1-3|TRBV6-6
CASSFKGARGNTIYF
>TRBJ2-3|TRBV3-1/TRBV3-2
CASSQRGAGVSTDTQYF
>TRBJ1-5|TRBV7-9
CASSTEGSNQPQHF
>TRBJ2-7|TRBV7-6
CASTRGSDPTYEQYF
>TRBJ1-4|TRBV6-6
CASSYSGDILFF
>TRBJ2-6|TRBV5-4
CAIRGGQGASGANVLTF
>TRBJ1-2|TRBV5-1
CASSLALTGGTNYGYTF
>TRBJ1-2|TRBV27
CASSGTGVGLIGYTF
>TRBJ1-2|TRBV7-9
CASSLRETGSYTF
>TRBJ1-4|TRBV19
CASSQSGTSDEKLFF
>TRBJ2-3|TRBV19
CASSIGRGTDTQYF
>TRBJ2-3|TRBV10-3
CAISGDPDTQYF